Below, one T cell receptor (beta chain) is given with its context. The antigen is unknown. The CDR3 has 11 residues. The V end was cut by 7 bases, the J end by 7 bases, with 13 bases between. The germline CDR1 and CDR2 sequences are SQVTM and ANQGSEA. The donors formed part of the approximately 130-subject validation cohort, distinct from the roughly 620-subject first cohort. The data originate from a study of cytomegalovirus exposure and HLA in healthy donors. Whole-study context: The roughly 110 validation repertoires were produced on the same platform as the roughly 670 repertoires of the first cohort. This was reported in a later analysis. Study-level findings and limits: The study found most TCR sequences rare, yet found some public TCRs in many donors. Some TCR beta chains (roughly 150 of them) were listed as cytomegalovirus-associated.

Libraries were prepared by immunoSEQ multiplex PCR; TCRdb keeps only in-frame clonotypes and omits some of them. Of about 140,000 clones in the sample, more than 85% were seen once. The chain uses TRBV29-1 and TRBJ1-1; the D is unclear. Input material: PBMCs. This receptor was obtained from a man aged 18 to 35 in good health and CMV-seronegative. The CDR3 DNA is TGCAGCGCCTGGGCCGTCGATGAAGCTTTCTTT. Its translation: CSAWAVDEAFF. Looking up the rest from reference TRBV29-1 and TRBJ1-1 gives the full variable domain: SAVISQKPSRDICQRGTSLTIQCQVDSQVTMMFWYRQQPGQSLTLIATANQGSEATYESGFVIDKFPISRPNLTFSTLTVSNMSPEDSSIYLCSAWAVDEAFFGQGTRLTVV.